A selection of T cell receptor beta chains follows, all from one sample in a study of T cells in localized non-small cell lung cancer. The protocol was immunoSEQ multiplex PCR, while the TCRdb copy is restricted to in-frame clones and leaves out a portion. Found here are approximately 1,400 clones, roughly 31% of them singletons; the top ten hold about a sixth. The sample consisted of normal lung tissue next to the tumor, taken before any cancer treatment. These receptors all stem from a male donor aged 60 or over with stage II squamous cell lung carcinoma. Both conserved end residues are part of each CDR3. A D gene is named only where the DNA matches it firmly. Not all rows give a size; the values are once, few, many and, for expanded clones, a class.

v_call	clone_size	d_call	j_call	cdr3_nt	cdr3_aa
TRBV18	-	-	TRBJ2-7	TGTGCCAGCTCACCCTCGAAAGGGAGGCACGAGCAGTACTTC	CASSPSKGRHEQYF
TRBV30	few	TRBD1	TRBJ1-4	TGTGCCTGGAGTTTACAGGGGGCGCGGAAACTGTTTTTT	CAWSLQGARKLFF
TRBV4-1	few	-	TRBJ2-1	TGCGCCAGTAGCCAATGGTTCGGCCCCCTTGGCAATGAGCAGTTCTTC	CASSQWFGPLGNEQFF
TRBV6-8	hyperexpanded	TRBD1	TRBJ1-1	TGTGCCAGCAGGAGGACAGGGAACACTGAAGCTTTCTTT	CASRRTGNTEAFF
TRBV14	once	-	TRBJ2-7	TGTGCCAGCAGCCAAGATGCAGGGTTCGCCTACGAGCAGTACTTC	CASSQDAGFAYEQYF
TRBV6-8	-	TRBD1	TRBJ1-1	TGTGCCAGCAGTTACGGGGACAGGGGATTACACACTGAAGCTTTCTTT	CASSYGDRGLHTEAFF
TRBV7-6	-	TRBD2	TRBJ2-2	TGTGCTAGCAGCTTAGACTCCCTAGCGGGTGGAACCGGGGAGCTGTTTTTT	CASSLDSLAGGTGELFF
TRBV28	-	-	TRBJ1-4	TGTGCCAGCAGTGCCCTCCGAAGGAATGAAAAACTGTTTTTT	CASSALRRNEKLFF
TRBV18	-	-	TRBJ1-4	TGTGCCAGCTCACGGCCTGGGGCAACTAATGAAAAACTGTTTTTT	CASSRPGATNEKLFF
TRBV11-3	medium-sized	-	TRBJ2-1	TGTGCCAGCAGCTTAGATGCCAGCATCATTACCTACAATGAGCAGTTCTTC	CASSLDASIITYNEQFF
TRBV25-1	-	TRBD1	TRBJ1-2	TGTGCCAGCAGTGAATATGGGACAGGGGTGGATGGCTACACCTTC	CASSEYGTGVDGYTF
TRBV4-1	few	-	TRBJ2-7	TGCGCCAGCAGCCAAGCTGGGCCCATAACCTACGAGCAGTACTTC	CASSQAGPITYEQYF
TRBV6-8	-	-	TRBJ1-3	TGTGCTACGTCAACACCCTGGGGAAACACCATATATTTT	CATSTPWGNTIYF
TRBV28	few	TRBD2	TRBJ2-3	TGTGCCAGCAGATCGGTCCTAGCGGGGAGCACAGATACGCAGTATTTT	CASRSVLAGSTDTQYF
TRBV6-8	-	-	TRBJ1-5	TGTGCCAGCATGCCACAGAATAGCAATCAGCCCCAGCATTTT	CASMPQNSNQPQHF
TRBV18	-	-	TRBJ2-2	TGTGCCAGCTCACCTAGAGAGGTTCAAAACACCGGGGAGCTGTTTTTT	CASSPREVQNTGELFF
TRBV30	-	-	TRBJ1-1	TGTGCCTCGAAAGGGCCCTTGAACACTGAAGCTTTCTTT	CASKGPLNTEAFF
TRBV19	few	TRBD1	TRBJ1-1	TGTGCCAGTAGTATGGTGGGGGACAGGGGGCGGAGCACTGAAGCTTTCTTT	CASSMVGDRGRSTEAFF
TRBV9	medium-sized	TRBD2	TRBJ2-7	TGTGCCAGCAGCCCATCCGGGACTAGCGGGCATTACTCCTACGAGCAGTACTTC	CASSPSGTSGHYSYEQYF
TRBV25-1	-	-	TRBJ1-4	TGTGCCAGCAGATACGACGAGAATGAAAAACTGTTTTTT	CASRYDENEKLFF
TRBV28	-	TRBD2	TRBJ2-1	TGTACCAGCAGTTCCCTTAGCGGGAGGTTGAACAATGAGCAGTTCTTC	CTSSSLSGRLNNEQFF
TRBV11-3	few	TRBD2	TRBJ2-1	TGTGCCAGCAGCCCACTAGCGGGAGGATACAATGAGCAGTTCTTC	CASSPLAGGYNEQFF
TRBV11-3	-	TRBD2	TRBJ2-1	TGTGCCAGCAGCCCAAGACTTGGACTAGCGGGAGTCGAAAATGAGCAGTTCTTC	CASSPRLGLAGVENEQFF
TRBV19	few	-	TRBJ1-2	TGTGCCAGTAGTATTGGCAGTGACTACTATGGCTACACCTTC	CASSIGSDYYGYTF
TRBV19	-	-	TRBJ1-3	TGTGCCAGTAGTAGACCGCTCTGGAGACAGAACTCTGGAAACACCATATATTTT	CASSRPLWRQNSGNTIYF
TRBV28	large	-	TRBJ1-2	TGTGCCAGCAGTCCCTTAGGGGGGCGTCACTATGGCTACACCTTC	CASSPLGGRHYGYTF
TRBV6-8	-	TRBD1	TRBJ1-2	TGTGCCAGCACCCCTCTCCAGGGGGATGGCTACACCTTC	CASTPLQGDGYTF
TRBV12-5	-	-	TRBJ2-3	TGTGCTAGTGGTTCGGACTCCTTTTTCCACACAGATACGCAGTATTTT	CASGSDSFFHTDTQYF
TRBV11-3	few	-	TRBJ2-1	TGTGCCAGCAGCTTAGACGTTGGGGGTTACAATGAGCAGTTCTTC	CASSLDVGGYNEQFF
TRBV2	-	-	TRBJ2-7	TGTGCCAGCAGCACGGACGGGCCAAAGCAGTACTTC	CASSTDGPKQYF
TRBV6-8	medium-sized	-	TRBJ1-5	TGTGCCAGCAGTGGCCCAGCAAATAGCAATCAGCCCCAGCATTTT	CASSGPANSNQPQHF
TRBV19	-	-	TRBJ1-1	TGTGCCACCCAGTTGGCTATGAACACTGAAGCTTTCTTT	CATQLAMNTEAFF
TRBV29-1	-	TRBD1	TRBJ2-2	TGCAGCGTTGATGGGGGACAGGGGGCGATAGGGGAGCTGTTTTTT	CSVDGGQGAIGELFF
TRBV28	-	TRBD1	TRBJ2-7	TGTGCCAGCAGTTTCCCGTGGGGACAGGGGAGGGGGATCTACGAGCAGTACTTC	CASSFPWGQGRGIYEQYF
TRBV6-7	-	-	TRBJ2-3	TGTACCAGTTCACAGGGAGGCCCCGCAGATACGCAGTATTTT	CTSSQGGPADTQYF
TRBV12-5	-	-	TRBJ1-1	TGTGCTAGTGGCTCCGCTAGGGACACTGAAGCTTTCTTT	CASGSARDTEAFF
TRBV19	-	TRBD1	TRBJ1-2	TGTGCCAGCACGACAGGGAGTGGGTATGGCTACACCTTC	CASTTGSGYGYTF
TRBV11-3	few	-	TRBJ2-2	TGTGCCAGCAGCACCAGGGGGGGCGGTACTTGGGCCGGGGAGCTGTTTTTT	CASSTRGGGTWAGELFF
TRBV29-1	-	TRBD2	TRBJ2-7	TGCAGCGCCGGGACTAGCGGCTACGAGCAGTACTTC	CSAGTSGYEQYF
TRBV15	-	-	TRBJ1-4	TGTGCCACCAGTTTACATGAGGACCGGGAAAAACTGTTTTTT	CATSLHEDREKLFF